Listed here are 21 T cell receptor beta chains from one sample, sequenced in a study of naive CD8 T cells in extremely preterm neonates. Overall study results and limits: Compared with older groups, preterm CDR3s were shorter, with fewer N additions and less trimming.

No cognate antigen is known for these TCRs. Profiling relied on immunoSEQ multiplex PCR, and the TCRdb table lists in-frame clones only, not all of them. The sample shows 25,000 or so clones, more than 70% of them seen only once. Preterm samples came from extremely preterm deliveries at 23-27 weeks. The sequenced sample consisted of naive CD8+ T cells from cord blood. These TCRs come from a boy who was born preterm.

Notes on this clone: A much larger clone lies a single base off, so this may be a read error. This rearrangement joins TRBV6-5 to TRBJ1-5; 7 nucleotides align to TRBD1. The V segment lost 5 bases and the J segment 2 bases; nucleotides outside the gene matches: 0. Germline CDR1 MNHEY, CDR2 SVGAGI. The CDR3 spans 13 residues. The CDR3 protein is CASSDRGNQPQHF. CDR3 nucleotide sequence: TGTGCCAGCAGTGACAGGGGCAATCAGCCCCAGCATTTT.

This clone was seen a few times. The chain couples TRBV25-1 to TRBJ1-1, with D possibly being TRBD1 (5 bases). This CDR3 contains 14 residues. V was shortened by 3 bases and J by 4 bases, with 12 bases between the two germline ends. Germline loops: CDR1 MGHDK, CDR2 SYGVNS. The CDR3 coding sequence is TGTGCCAGCAGTGACTTGGGGGGGGGCACTGAAGCTTTCTTT. Protein: CASSDLGGGTEAFF.

The rearrangement joins TRBV5-6 to TRBJ1-2, with D tentatively TRBD1 (5 bases). The CDR3 length is 14 residues. Germline lookup yields CDR1 SGHDT and CDR2 YYEEEE. V lost 0 bases, J lost 2 bases, and 8 bases lay in between. The CDR3 protein is CASSLGTSNYGYTF. Here the CDR3 DNA reads TGTGCCAGCAGCTTGGGGACATCCAACTATGGCTACACCTTC.

In this sample, this clone turned up once. This sample also contains other DNA sequences that code for the same CDR3. The rearrangement uses TRBV27 and TRBJ2-7, with 9 bases identical to TRBD2. The V gene's germline CDR1 is MNHEY and CDR2 SMNVEV (reference sequence). Trimming removed 3 bases from V and 4 bases from J; junction bases left unmatched: 1. The CDR3 spans 13 residues. The CDR3 DNA sequence: TGTGCCAGCAGTTTGGGACTAGCTTACGAGCAGTACTTC. This gives the protein CASSLGLAYEQYF.

The chain links TRBV27 to TRBJ2-3, with a weak D call TRBD1 (6 bases). This CDR3 spans 12 amino acids. The germline V gene encodes CDR1 MNHEY and CDR2 SMNVEV (reference sequence). Trimming stripped 7 bases from V and 2 bases from J, with 7 bases between. CDR3 region: CASTGDTDTQYF. CDR3 DNA sequence: TGTGCCAGCACAGGGGACACAGATACGCAGTATTTT.

The chain combines TRBV6-6 with TRBJ2-1; D assignment may be TRBD1 or TRBD2 (5 bases each). Trimming left V 2 bases short and J 6 bases short, with 8 bases between. The CDR3 length is 13 residues. Germline V gene lookup returns CDR1 MNHNY and CDR2 SVGAGI (reference sequence). DNA for the CDR3: TGTGCCAGCAGTTACGGGGCGGGCAATGAGCAGTTCTTC. This translates into CASSYGAGNEQFF.

The chain carries TRBV7-2 and TRBJ1-1, with 10 bases that match TRBD1. CDR1 is SGHTA, CDR2 FQGNSA, per germline. This CDR3 has 14 residues. Trimming removed 5 bases from V and 4 bases from J; junction bases left unmatched: 4. The CDR3 protein is CASSLRQGATEAFF. The CDR3 region has the DNA TGTGCCAGCAGCCTCCGACAGGGGGCCACTGAAGCTTTCTTT. The entire variable domain, with the rest obtained from reference TRBV7-2 and TRBJ1-1, is as follows: GAGVSQSPSNKVTEKGKDVELRCDPISGHTALYWYRQSLGQGLEFLIYFQGNSAPDKSGLPSDRFSAERTGGSVSTLTIQRTQQEDSAVYLCASSLRQGATEAFFGQGTRLTVV.

This chain connects TRBV29-1 to TRBJ1-2, with D unresolved. The V gene lost 5 bases and the J gene lost 3 bases, with 4 bases spanning the gap. Germline V gives CDR1 SQVTM, CDR2 ANQGSEA. This CDR3 has 10 amino acids. For the CDR3, the DNA is TGCAGCGTTCCTGACTATGGCTACACCTTC. This encodes CSVPDYGYTF. The complete variable domain, with remaining parts taken from reference TRBV29-1 and TRBJ1-2, reads SAVISQKPSRDICQRGTSLTIQCQVDSQVTMMFWYRQQPGQSLTLIATANQGSEATYESGFVIDKFPISRPNLTFSTLTVSNMSPEDSSIYLCSVPDYGYTFGSGTRLTVV.

This clone has more than one count but fewer than ten. The V and J genes are TRBV4-3 and TRBJ1-5; tentative D call: TRBD1 (6 bases). Per the germline V gene, CDR1 is LGHNA and CDR2 is YSLEER. The CDR3 loop spans 15 amino acids. The V and J ends lost 1 base and 0 bases respectively, with 7 bases between them. This chain's CDR3 is CASSQGQDSNQPQHF. CDR3 coding DNA: TGCGCCAGCAGCCAAGGACAGGATAGCAATCAGCCCCAGCATTTT.

This chain links TRBV30 with TRBJ1-5; maybe TRBD1 (5 bases). The CDR3 sequence is 14 residues long. Per germline, CDR1 GTSNPN and CDR2 SVGIG (reference sequence). The V end was cut by 1 base, the J end by 0 bases, with 7 bases between. CDR3 amino acids: CAWSDRYSNQPQHF. CDR3 DNA: TGTGCCTGGAGTGACAGGTATAGCAATCAGCCCCAGCATTTT. Full variable domain (missing parts from reference TRBV30 and TRBJ1-5): SQTIHQWPATLVQPVGSPLSLECTVEGTSNPNLYWYRQAAGRGLQLLFYSVGIGQISSEVPQNLSASRPQDRQFILSSKKLLLSDSGFYLCAWSDRYSNQPQHFGDGTRLSIL.

This chain joins TRBV5-1 and TRBJ2-3; TRBD1 or TRBD2 may be the D gene (5 bases each). Deletions cut 0 bases from V and 1 base from J, with 6 bases between. This CDR3 spans 14 amino acids. Germline V lookup: CDR1 SGHRS, CDR2 YFSETQ. CDR3 sequence: CASSLGGGTDTQYF. The CDR3 region has the DNA TGCGCCAGCAGCTTGGGAGGGGGCACAGATACGCAGTATTTT. Variable domain in full (rest from reference TRBV5-1 and TRBJ2-3): KAGVTQTPRYLIKTRGQQVTLSCSPISGHRSVSWYQQTPGQGLQFLFEYFSETQRNKGNFPGRFSGRQFSNSRSEMNVSTLELGDSALYLCASSLGGGTDTQYFGPGTRLTVL.

V gene TRBV29-1 combines with J gene TRBJ1-2; perhaps TRBD1 as D (5 bases). The CDR3 contains 11 residues. Germline CDR1 is SQVTM and CDR2 is ANQGSEA. V lost 4 bases and J lost 2, with 5 bases in between. CDR3: CSVAGNYGYTF. CDR3 sequence (DNA): TGCAGCGTTGCAGGGAACTATGGCTACACCTTC.

The chain has TRBV11-2 and TRBJ2-3; D uncertain. The CDR3 runs to 15 residues. Germline assignment: CDR1 SGHAT and CDR2 FQNNGV. V lost 1 base and J 2 bases, leaving 10 bases between the germline ends. The CDR3 DNA sequence: TGTGCCAGCAGCTTAGCTCAAAGATTCACAGATACGCAGTATTTT. Amino acids: CASSLAQRFTDTQYF.

The chain joins TRBV9 to TRBJ2-6; D unclear. This CDR3 contains 14 residues. Between the trimmed V and J ends, which lost 0 bases and 3 bases, there was a span of 4 bases. CDR1 and CDR2 (germline): SGDLS, YYNGEE. The CDR3 DNA is TGTGCCAGCAGCGTAGGGTTTGGGGCCAACGTCCTGACTTTC. This gives the protein CASSVGFGANVLTF.

This clone was observed a handful of times. The rearrangement joins TRBV10-2 to TRBJ1-6, with a possible D match to TRBD1 (6 bases). The CDR3 sequence is 13 residues long. V gave up 0 bases and J gave up 11 bases, with 8 bases separating them. Germline V CDR1 and CDR2: WSHSY, SAAADI. The CDR3 bases are TGCGCCAGCAGTGAGTCGGGGGGGCCACCCCTCCACTTT. Protein: CASSESGGPPLHF.

The chain employs TRBV4-3 and TRBJ2-7, with D perhaps assigned TRBD1 or TRBD2 (6 bases each). Between the trimmed V and J ends, which lost 0 bases and 6 bases, there was a span of 15 bases. Germline assignment: CDR1 LGHNA and CDR2 YSLEER. CDR3 length: 15 residues. This CDR3 reads CASSQDRGGPFEQYF. CDR3 DNA: TGCGCCAGCAGCCAAGATCGAGGGGGGCCGTTCGAGCAGTACTTC.

The chain links TRBV6-5 to TRBJ1-1; D ambiguous. V lost 2 bases, J lost 0 bases, and 4 bases lay in between. The germline V gene has CDR1 MNHEY and CDR2 SVGAGI. The CDR3 contains 13 residues. The CDR3 coding sequence is TGTGCCAGCAGTTACGGGATGAACACTGAAGCTTTCTTT. Its translation is CASSYGMNTEAFF.

The chain has TRBV4-1 and TRBJ2-7, with 10 bases aligning to TRBD2. Germline lookup yields CDR1 MGHRA and CDR2 YSYEKL. With V trimmed by 0 bases and J by 4 bases, 3 bases remained unmatched. This CDR3 region has 15 residues. The CDR3 nucleotides are TGCGCCAGCAGCCAAGATCCTAGCGGGGGTTACGAGCAGTACTTC. Its protein product is CASSQDPSGGYEQYF.

On this clone: This sample includes further DNA sequences coding for the same CDR3. This chain links TRBV7-3 with TRBJ2-7, with D possibly TRBD1 on 6 matching bases. The CDR3 contains 13 residues. Looked up from germline, CDR1 is SGHTA and CDR2 is FQGTGA. V lost 3 bases and J lost 2, with 8 bases in between. The DNA of the CDR3 is TGTGCCAGCAGCTTGGGGACAACCTACGAGCAGTACTTC. Protein product: CASSLGTTYEQYF.

The gene calls are TRBV27 and TRBJ2-3, with 13 bases matching TRBD2. The trim removed 1 base at V and 4 bases at J, leaving 2 bases unmatched. CDR1 MNHEY and CDR2 SMNVEV come from the germline V gene (reference sequence). This CDR3 contains 16 residues. The CDR3, as DNA: TGTGCCAGCAGTTTATTACTAGCGGGGGGGCCAGATACGCAGTATTTT. It encodes CASSLLLAGGPDTQYF.

This chain joins TRBV5-3 and TRBJ2-4, with D perhaps matching TRBD1 or TRBD2 (5 bases each). TRBV5-3 is given ORF status, its function remaining uncertain. The CDR3 has 13 residues. V lost 7 bases, J lost 0 bases, and 8 bases lay in between. The CDR3 DNA reads TGTGCCAGATGGGGGACAGCCAAAAACATTCAGTACTTC. Protein product: CARWGTAKNIQYF.